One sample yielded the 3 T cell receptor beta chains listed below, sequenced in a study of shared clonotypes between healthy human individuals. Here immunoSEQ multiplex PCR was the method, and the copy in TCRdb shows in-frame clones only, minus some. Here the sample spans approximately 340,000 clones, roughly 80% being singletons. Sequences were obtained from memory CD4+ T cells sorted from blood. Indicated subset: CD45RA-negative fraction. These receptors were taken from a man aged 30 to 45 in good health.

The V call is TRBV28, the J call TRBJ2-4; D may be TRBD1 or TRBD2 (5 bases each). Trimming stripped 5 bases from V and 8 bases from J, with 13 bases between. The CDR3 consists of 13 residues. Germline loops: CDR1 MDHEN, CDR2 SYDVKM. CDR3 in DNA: TGTGCCAGCAGTGGAGGCCAGGGTCACATTCAGTACTTC. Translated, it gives CASSGGQGHIQYF.

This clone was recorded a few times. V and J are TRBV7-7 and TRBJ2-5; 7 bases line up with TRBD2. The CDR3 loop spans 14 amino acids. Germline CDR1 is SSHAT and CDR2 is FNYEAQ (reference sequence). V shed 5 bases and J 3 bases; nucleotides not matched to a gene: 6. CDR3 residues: CASSRTSAKETQYF. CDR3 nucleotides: TGTGCCAGCAGCCGTACTAGCGCCAAAGAGACCCAGTACTTC.

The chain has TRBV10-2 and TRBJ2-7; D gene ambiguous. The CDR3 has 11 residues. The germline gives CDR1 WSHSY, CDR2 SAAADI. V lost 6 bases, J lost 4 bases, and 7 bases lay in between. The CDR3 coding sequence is TGCGCCAGCAGCCTTAATTACGAGCAGTACTTC. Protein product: CASSLNYEQYF.